This TCR beta chain is drawn from a study of blood T cell repertoires in COVID-19. Overall study: Sites in the United States, Italy and Spain provided acute and convalescent COVID-19 samples. Sources were T cells, B-cell-depleted T cells, or PBMCs; the material itself was cDNA or gDNA.

Trimming removed 3 bases from V and 0 bases from J, with 11 bases in between. This CDR3 has 15 amino acids. Looked up from germline, CDR1 is MNHNS and CDR2 is SASEGT. Per the original data handling: The authors estimated nucleated cell counts from reference gene primer amplification. Assay used: immunoSEQ multiplex PCR; TCRdb lists only in-frame clones, some missing. V and J calls plus clone size are reproduced from that table; the DNA served to infer D and trimming. The data hold hundreds of thousands of clones, with around 85% observed a single time. The sample comprised peripheral blood. The clonotype was recovered from a woman aged 45-59 years with active or convalescent COVID-19. The genes are TRBV6-1 and TRBJ1-2, with D hard to call. As DNA, the CDR3 is TGTGCCAGCAGTGAGGAGAAGGCTCCTAACTATGGCTACACCTTC. It codes for CASSEEKAPNYGYTF.